This is a list of T cell receptor beta chains from one sample in a study of Ad26.COV2.S vaccination and SARS-CoV-2 variants. TCRdb's table, derived via immunoSEQ multiplex PCR, lists solely in-frame clones and lacks some. The sample shows approximately 340,000 clones, roughly 81% of them seen only once. The source was peripheral blood, collected in a trial of Ad26.COV2.S vaccine versus placebo. The receptors were sampled from a person between 18 and 59 years old who received the Ad26.COV2.S COVID-19 vaccine or a placebo. Each CDR3 is given with its conserved first and last residue. Fields, in order: J gene, D gene, clone size, V gene, CDR3 DNA, CDR3 protein. The D gene is left open where the match is weak. Expanded clones get a size class; other rows say once, few or many, or leave the size out.

>TRBJ1-2|.|.|TRBV6-5
TGTGCCAGCAGTTACTCGACGGCAGGGTCTGGCTACACCTTC
CASSYSTAGSGYTF
>TRBJ1-2|.|.|TRBV7-8
TGTGCCAGCAGCTTAGAGGCCCTGGCAGGGTATGGCTACACCTTC
CASSLEALAGYGYTF
>TRBJ1-2|TRBD1|.|TRBV18
TGTGCCAGCTCACCACGTGACAGGGTACCGGATGGCTACACCTTC
CASSPRDRVPDGYTF
>TRBJ2-5|TRBD2|once|TRBV7-8
TGTGCCAGCAGCTTAGTCTCGCTAGCGGGAGGGGAAGAGACCCAGTACTTC
CASSLVSLAGGEETQYF
>TRBJ2-2|TRBD2|.|TRBV5-4
TGTGCCAGCAGCCCCCGGCCGTATACTAGCGGTTCGAACACCGGGGAGCTGTTTTTT
CASSPRPYTSGSNTGELFF
>TRBJ2-5|TRBD1|few|TRBV5-4
TGTGCCAGCAGCAATACAGGGGAGAGGGAGACCCAGTACTTC
CASSNTGERETQYF
>TRBJ1-1|.|.|TRBV19
TGTGCCAGCGTCGACCCTCTGGGACGGCTGAACACTGAAGCTTTCTTT
CASVDPLGRLNTEAFF
>TRBJ2-3|TRBD1|.|TRBV13
TGTGCCAGCAGGTCATACAGGGGGCAGGGAGATACGCAGTATTTT
CASRSYRGQGDTQYF
>TRBJ2-3|.|.|TRBV5-6
TGTGCCAGCAGCTTGTCGGAATCGGCACGCAGAATCACAGATACGCAGTATTTT
CASSLSESARRITDTQYF
>TRBJ1-3|.|.|TRBV21-1
TGTGCCAGCAGCAAAGGGGACAGGGTGTGGAGGATTAACACCATATATTTT
CASSKGDRVWRINTIYF
>TRBJ2-7|.|.|TRBV7-9
TGTGCCAGCAGCTCGACGACATGGAGCTCCTACGAGCAGTACTTC
CASSSTTWSSYEQYF
>TRBJ2-3|TRBD1|.|TRBV5-1
TGCGCCAGCAGCTTAGGGACAGGGAGCGCAGATACGCAGTATTTT
CASSLGTGSADTQYF
>TRBJ1-1|TRBD1|.|TRBV27
TGTGCCAGCAGTCAAACAGGGGTTGCTGAAGCTTTCTTT
CASSQTGVAEAFF
>TRBJ2-7|TRBD2|.|TRBV4-3
TGCGCCAGCAGCCAAGCCAGCGGGGCACCCTACGAGCAGTACTTC
CASSQASGAPYEQYF
>TRBJ1-5|.|.|TRBV12-3/TRBV12-4
TGTGCCAGCAGATGGGGGGATCAGCCCCAGCATTTT
CASRWGDQPQHF
>TRBJ2-7|TRBD1|.|TRBV5-1
TGCGCCAGCAGCATCGCCTCCGGGACAGGGGGCGCCGAGCAGTACTTC
CASSIASGTGGAEQYF
>TRBJ2-1|TRBD2|.|TRBV27
TGTGCTAGCACGGGGGGAGGGCCCTCCAATGAGCAGTTCTTC
CASTGGGPSNEQFF
>TRBJ1-1|.|.|TRBV30
TGTGCCTGGAATAGACAGAACACTGAAGCTTTCTTT
CAWNRQNTEAFF
>TRBJ2-7|TRBD2|once|TRBV9
TGTGCCAGCAGCGAGAGCCCGGGACTAAAATACGAGCAGTACTTC
CASSESPGLKYEQYF
>TRBJ1-5|.|.|TRBV15
TGTGCCACCAGCAGAGATCACGGGGGCGGCAATCAGCCCCAGCATTTT
CATSRDHGGGNQPQHF
>TRBJ2-3|.|once|TRBV4-3
TGCGCCAGCAGCCAACGACTAGTAGGTACGCAGTATTTT
CASSQRLVGTQYF
>TRBJ1-6|.|few|TRBV18
TGTGCCAGCTCACCTGCTTACTCAAGCTCCTATAATTCACCCCTCCACTTT
CASSPAYSSSYNSPLHF
>TRBJ2-1|.|.|TRBV5-1
TGCGCCAGCAGCTTGGTTCCCAGCAATAATGAGCAGTTCTTC
CASSLVPSNNEQFF